One sample yielded the 21 T cell receptor beta chains listed below, sequenced in a study of T-cell memory formation after mild COVID-19. TCRdb reprocessed the 5' RACE reads with MiXCR, giving one entry per CDR3 protein. This sample has roughly 250,000 distinct CDR3 sequences, with less than 20% found just once. The sample was PBMCs or a T cell subset sorted from them (not recorded which). All receptors derive from a man aged 18 to 30 who had mild COVID-19 (a few samples of this study predate the infection). Cell type and time point are not known.

This clonotype was counted a few times. V usage is TRBV3-1 and J usage is TRBJ2-2; TRBD1 is a possible D gene (6 bases). Germline CDR1 reads LGHDT; CDR2 reads YNNKEL (reference sequence). Trimming removed 6 bases at V and 2 bases at J, with 22 bases between. CDR3 size: 18 residues. In nucleotides, the CDR3 is TGTGCCAGCAGGCCCTTAAGACCCCGGGACATAAACACCGGGGAGCTGTTTTTT. It specifies CASRPLRPRDINTGELFF.

This clonotype was seen many times. V gene TRBV5-1 combines with J gene TRBJ1-5, with unresolved D. Trimming took off 4 bases at V and 2 bases at J, with 10 bases between the two ends. This CDR3 region has 14 residues. Germline CDR1 SGHRS, CDR2 YFSETQ. CDR3: CASSEGMGNQPQHF. In nucleotides, the CDR3 is TGCGCCAGCAGCGAGGGTATGGGCAATCAGCCCCAGCATTTT.

The chain joins TRBV5-6 to TRBJ2-1, with unresolved D. Germline CDR1 reads SGHDT; CDR2 reads YYEEEE. The CDR3 length is 11 residues. Trimming removed 1 base at V and 9 bases at J, with 5 bases between. The CDR3 nucleotides are TGTGCCAGCAGCTTGTGGACTGAGCAGTTCTTC. Translating gives CASSLWTEQFF.

The chain combines TRBV2 with TRBJ2-1; 9 nucleotides line up with TRBD2. Germline V gene lookup returns CDR1 SNHLY and CDR2 FYNNEI. The CDR3 length is 14 residues. Trimming took 6 bases from V and 2 from J; bases not matched to a gene: 2. CDR3 sequence: CASRERGAYNEQFF. The DNA of the CDR3 is TGTGCCAGCAGGGAGCGGGGGGCCTACAATGAGCAGTTCTTC.

The chain has TRBV7-9 and TRBJ2-7; TRBD1 might be the D (5 bases). V was cut by 1 base and J by 6 bases, with 10 bases left in between. Germline-derived CDR1 and CDR2 are SEHNR and FQNEAQ (reference sequence). The length of the CDR3 is 13 residues. CDR3 amino acids: CASSLGAGFEQYV. The DNA of the CDR3 is TGTGCCAGCAGCTTAGGCGCAGGGTTCGAGCAGTACGTC.

The V and J genes are TRBV27 and TRBJ2-7; D call uncertain. The V end lost 9 bases, the J end lost 3 bases, and 6 bases lay between the germline ends. Per germline, CDR1 MNHEY and CDR2 SMNVEV (reference sequence). This CDR3 is 10 amino acids long. Written as DNA, the CDR3 is TGTGCCAGGGCCCTCTACGAGCAGTACTTC. This translates into CARALYEQYF.

V gene TRBV4-1 combines with J gene TRBJ2-2, with D possibly matching TRBD1 (6 bases). Germline-derived CDR1 and CDR2 are MGHRA and YSYEKL. Deletions cut 3 bases from V and 4 bases from J, with 12 bases between. This CDR3 is built from 15 residues. The chain's CDR3 is CASSQQTGATGELFF. DNA for the CDR3: TGCGCCAGCAGCCAGCAGACAGGAGCCACCGGGGAGCTGTTTTTT.

Here the CDR3 DNA reads TGCAGTGACTTATCCTGGTGGAACTATGGCTACACCTTC. Protein sequence: CSDLSWWNYGYTF. The chain recombines TRBV20-1 with TRBJ1-2; D call uncertain. The V gene lost 7 bases and the J gene lost 2 bases, with 14 bases spanning the gap. Germline assignment: CDR1 DFQATT and CDR2 SNEGSKA (reference sequence). The CDR3 is made up of 13 amino acids.

This clonotype has a handful of counts. The chain recombines TRBV4-1 with TRBJ1-5; TRBD1 is a possible D gene (5 bases). Deletions cut 4 bases from V and 0 bases from J, with 10 bases between. The CDR3 contains 15 residues. Germline V gives CDR1 MGHRA, CDR2 YSYEKL. The CDR3 protein is CASSRYDSSNQPQHF. CDR3 DNA: TGCGCCAGCAGCCGGTACGACAGTAGCAATCAGCCCCAGCATTTT.

This clonotype was recorded many times. This sequence joins TRBV20-1 and TRBJ2-5; tentative D call: TRBD2 (6 bases). There are 14 residues in the CDR3. Trimming left V 5 bases short and J 2 bases short, with 15 bases between. CDR1 is DFQATT and CDR2 is SNEGSKA in the germline V gene (reference sequence). CDR3 DNA sequence: TGCAGTGCTGCCGCGTGGGGGGAGCAAGAGACCCAGTACTTC. Encoded protein: CSAAAWGEQETQYF.

The gene calls are TRBV6-2 or TRBV6-3 and TRBJ2-3; D is unresolved. The V gene's germline CDR1 is MNHEY and CDR2 SVGEGT. The CDR3 contains 13 residues. V lost 5 bases and J lost 3, with 9 bases in between. DNA of the CDR3: TGTGCCAGCAGTCAACAACTGACAGATACGCAGTATTTT. Translated, it gives CASSQQLTDTQYF.

This chain links TRBV20-1 with TRBJ2-4; 11 nucleotides match TRBD1. The junction had 3 bases not matched to a gene; V was cut back by 3 bases and J by 8 bases. The CDR3 is 13 residues long. Germline loops: CDR1 DFQATT, CDR2 SNEGSKA (reference sequence). CDR3 sequence (DNA): TGCAGTGCTAGCCGGGACAGGGGGTACATTCAGTACTTC. Translating it yields CSASRDRGYIQYF.

V and J are TRBV7-2 and TRBJ1-2; TRBD1 matches 7 bases. CDR1 is SGHTA, CDR2 FQGNSA, per germline. V lost 3 bases and J lost 4; bases outside the gene matches: 8. CDR3 length: 15 residues. The CDR3 DNA follows: TGTGCCAGCAGCTTCACGGACAGGTTGGCCTATGGCTACACCTTC. It specifies CASSFTDRLAYGYTF.

This clonotype was found a few times. The J gene is TRBJ1-5, the V gene TRBV27, with no clear D. The CDR3 sequence is 12 residues long. CDR1 is MNHEY and CDR2 is SMNVEV in the germline V gene (reference sequence). V shed 3 bases and J shed 5 bases, with 5 bases lying between them. The DNA of the CDR3 is TGTGCCAGCAGTTTTATAGATCAGCCCCAGCATTTT. Its translation is CASSFIDQPQHF.

This clonotype has only a few counts. This chain links TRBV19 with TRBJ1-5; no firm D call. The CDR3 is made up of 16 amino acids. The V end lost 3 bases, the J end lost 0 bases, and 12 bases lay between the germline ends. Germline V lookup: CDR1 LNHDA, CDR2 SQIVND (reference sequence). In nucleotides, the CDR3 is TGTGCCAGTAGTATTCCGTGGCGGTCTAGCAATCAGCCCCAGCATTTT. Translating gives CASSIPWRSSNQPQHF.

DNA for the CDR3: TGTGCCAGCAGCTTAAGACCAGGGGGATTCGAGACCCAGTACTTC. Amino acid sequence: CASSLRPGGFETQYF. The chain combines TRBV7-3 with TRBJ2-5; TRBD1 matches at 7 bases. The CDR3 totals 15 residues. Germline V lookup: CDR1 SGHTA, CDR2 FQGTGA. The J segment lost 5 bases and the V segment lost 1 base, leaving 7 bases of the junction unmatched.

This clonotype was observed a few times. The chain joins TRBV11-1 to TRBJ2-3, with 12 bases fitting TRBD2. The trim removed 5 bases at V and 0 bases at J, leaving 3 bases unmatched. CDR1 is SGHAT, CDR2 FQDESV, per germline (reference sequence). CDR3 length equals 16 residues. This chain's CDR3 is CASSRTSGESTDTQYF. Here the CDR3 DNA reads TGTGCCAGCAGCCGGACTAGCGGGGAGAGCACAGATACGCAGTATTTT.

This chain links TRBV2 with TRBJ2-5; tentative D call: TRBD2 (6 bases). This CDR3 spans 14 amino acids. Between the trimmed V and J ends, which lost 1 base and 1 base, there was a span of 7 bases. Germline V gene data show CDR1 as SNHLY and CDR2 as FYNNEI. Here the CDR3 DNA reads TGTGCCAGCAGTGAAGTAGCGGTCCAAGAGACCCAGTACTTC. Its translation is CASSEVAVQETQYF.

CDR3: CAISGQVEDYGYTF. CDR3 nucleotide sequence: TGTGCCATCAGTGGGCAAGTGGAGGACTATGGCTACACCTTC. The V gene is TRBV10-3, the J gene TRBJ1-2; no clear D gene. Deletions cut 4 bases from V and 3 bases from J, with 12 bases between. The germline gives CDR1 ENHRY, CDR2 SYGVKD. The CDR3 is 14 residues long.

The table lists this clonotype with many counts. This chain uses TRBV20-1 with TRBJ2-1, with 8 bases fitting TRBD1. J gave up 8 bases and V 3 bases, and 15 bases lay outside the gene matches. Per germline, CDR1 DFQATT and CDR2 SNEGSKA (reference sequence). This CDR3 contains 16 residues. CDR3 sequence: CSASTPGTGSHHEQFF. In DNA form, the CDR3 reads TGCAGTGCTAGCACTCCCGGGACAGGCTCGCATCATGAGCAGTTCTTC.

V and J are TRBV20-1 and TRBJ2-1; maybe TRBD1 (5 bases). Germline V CDR1 and CDR2: DFQATT, SNEGSKA (reference sequence). There are 14 residues in the CDR3. The ends were cut back, 6 bases at V and 6 bases at J, with 18 bases in the middle. In DNA, the CDR3 is TGCAGTGCAAACCCTGGGCAGGGTGGCAATGAGCAGTTCTTC. This encodes CSANPGQGGNEQFF.